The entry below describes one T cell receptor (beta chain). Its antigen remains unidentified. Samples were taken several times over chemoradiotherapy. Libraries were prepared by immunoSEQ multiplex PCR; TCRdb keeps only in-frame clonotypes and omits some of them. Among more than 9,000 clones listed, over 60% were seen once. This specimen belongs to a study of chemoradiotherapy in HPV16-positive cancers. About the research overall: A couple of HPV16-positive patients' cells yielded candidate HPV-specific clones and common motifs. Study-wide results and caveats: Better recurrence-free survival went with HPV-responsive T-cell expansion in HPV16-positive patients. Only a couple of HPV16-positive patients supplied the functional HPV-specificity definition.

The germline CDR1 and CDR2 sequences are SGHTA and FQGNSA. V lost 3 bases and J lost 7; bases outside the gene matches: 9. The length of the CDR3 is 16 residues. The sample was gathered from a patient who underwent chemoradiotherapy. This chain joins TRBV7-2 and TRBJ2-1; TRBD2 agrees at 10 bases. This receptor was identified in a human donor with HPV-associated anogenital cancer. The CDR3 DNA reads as TGTGCCAGCAGCTTGGAGCTAGCGGGAGTGGGGAATGAGCAGTTCTTC. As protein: CASSLELAGVGNEQFF.